Listed here is a single T cell receptor beta chain. Its antigen is still unknown. This sample is part of a study of OX40 agonist ivuxolimab in advanced cancers. The repertoire was sequenced with immunoSEQ multiplex PCR; TCRdb's copy has only in-frame clones and lacks some. The sample lists approximately 84,000 clones, roughly nine tenths occurring once. CDR1 is LNHDA and CDR2 is SQIVND in the germline V gene (reference sequence). This CDR3 is built from 16 residues. V lost 3 bases and J 0 bases, leaving 12 bases between the germline ends. Exclusion applied to patients with autoimmune disease history or systemic immunosuppression. Whole-study findings and limits: Both CD4+ and CD8+ T cell populations in blood had undergone clonal expansion by week 6 at 0.1 to 3.0 mg/kg. Compared with CD4+, CD8+ T cells on average had more expanded clones.

The chain couples TRBV19 to TRBJ2-4; either TRBD1 or TRBD2 may supply D (5 bases each). The sequence came from an adult with an advanced solid tumor such as melanoma, head and neck, liver or kidney cancer. The sequences come from CD4+ or CD8+ T cells sorted from blood, collected in a trial of the OX40 agonist ivuxolimab. In DNA, the CDR3 is TGTGCCAGTAGTATTGGGACCGACTTAGCCAAAAACATTCAGTACTTC. It specifies CASSIGTDLAKNIQYF.